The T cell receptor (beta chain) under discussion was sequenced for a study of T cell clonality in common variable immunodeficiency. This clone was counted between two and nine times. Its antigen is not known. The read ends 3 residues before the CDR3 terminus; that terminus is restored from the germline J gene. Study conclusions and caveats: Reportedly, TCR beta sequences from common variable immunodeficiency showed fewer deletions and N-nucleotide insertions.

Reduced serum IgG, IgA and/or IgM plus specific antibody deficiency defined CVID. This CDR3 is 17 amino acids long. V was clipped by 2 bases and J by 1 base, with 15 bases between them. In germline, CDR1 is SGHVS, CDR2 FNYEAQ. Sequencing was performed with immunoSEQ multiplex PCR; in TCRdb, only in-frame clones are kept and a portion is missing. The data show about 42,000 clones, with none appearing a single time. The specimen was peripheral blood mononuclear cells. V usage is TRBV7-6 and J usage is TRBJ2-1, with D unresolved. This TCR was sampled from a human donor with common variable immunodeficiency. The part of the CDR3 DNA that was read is TGTGCCAGCAGCTTATGGGCAGCAAAAACTTCCTACAATGAG. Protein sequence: CASSLWAAKTSYNE. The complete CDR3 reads CASSLWAAKTSYNEQFF.